This T cell receptor beta chain is drawn from a study of blood T cell repertoires in COVID-19. CDR1 LGHDT and CDR2 YNNKEL come from the germline V gene (reference sequence). The CDR3 covers 16 residues. Losses at the gene ends were 4 bases for V and 1 base for J; bases not matched to a gene: 3. Sequencing used immunoSEQ multiplex PCR; TCRdb keeps in-frame clones, though not all of them. The sample lists roughly 150,000 clones, about 86% seen once, with roughly 19% in the top ten. This TCR was recovered from a woman aged 80 or over with acute or convalescent COVID-19. The sequenced sample consisted of peripheral blood. The chain couples TRBV3-1 (or the pseudogene TRBV3-2) to TRBJ2-2; 10 bases are shared with TRBD2. This chain's CDR3 is CASSRRLAGNTGELFF. Written as DNA, the CDR3 is TGTGCCAGCAGCCGGCGACTAGCGGGGAACACCGGGGAGCTGTTTTTT.